Described below is a single TCR beta chain sequence and its context. The data belong to a study of blood T cell repertoires in COVID-19. Study-level information: Samples taken during acute and convalescent COVID-19 were collected in the United States, Italy and Spain.

Individuals in the exposed group had encountered a COVID-19 case within 2 weeks preceding study entry. As processed by the authors: Amplification of reference gene primers provided the estimated nucleated cell counts. Produced via immunoSEQ multiplex PCR; TCRdb's table is partial and in-frame only. The DNA gave D and trimming, while V, J and clone size come from that table. Of approximately 300,000 clones in the sample, 85% were seen once. V lost 8 bases to trimming and J lost 7 bases; unmatched junction nucleotides: 11. CDR1 and CDR2 from the germline V gene are MGHDK and SYGVNS. This CDR3 is 15 amino acids long.

This chain links TRBV25-1 with TRBJ1-6; 7 positions match TRBD1. Sequencing input: PBMCs or T cells enriched from blood (not recorded which). This sequence originates from a young woman who had been exposed to COVID-19. The CDR3 bases are TGTGCCAGCGCCCGGACAGGACTTAACAATTCACCCCTCCACTTT. Protein: CASARTGLNNSPLHF.